A selection of T cell receptor beta chains follows, all from one sample in a study of blood T cell repertoires in COVID-19. Repertoires were generated with immunoSEQ multiplex PCR, while TCRdb's copy carries only in-frame clones and drops some. The sample lists approximately 150,000 clones; around 81% were seen once. The sample was peripheral blood. The receptors were gathered from a woman of 80 years or more with COVID-19, enrolled during active disease. Both conserved end residues are part of each CDR3. The D gene is left open where the match is weak.

15	TRBV7-2	TRBJ1-3	TRBD1	CASSSQTGAGNTIYF	TGTGCCAGCAGCTCGCAAACAGGGGCTGGAAACACCATATATTTT
16	TRBV9	TRBJ2-3	TRBD2	CASSAGGTSGIDTQYF	TGTGCCAGCAGCGCCGGCGGGACTAGCGGGATTGACACGCAGTATTTT
13	TRBV9	TRBJ1-2	-	CASSEDSNYGYTF	TGTGCCAGCAGCGAGGACTCTAACTATGGCTACACCTTC
14	TRBV28	TRBJ1-5	-	CASSLSRALGPQHF	TGTGCCAGCAGTTTATCCAGGGCCCTCGGGCCCCAGCATTTT
16	TRBV6-1	TRBJ1-4	TRBD1	CASSDRQGITNEKLFF	TGTGCCAGCAGTGATCGACAGGGTATAACTAATGAAAAACTGTTTTTT
13	TRBV6-5	TRBJ1-5	-	CASSYRGGQPQHF	TGTGCCAGCAGTTATAGGGGGGGCCAGCCCCAGCATTTT
13	TRBV9	TRBJ1-4	-	CASSVGPFEKLFF	TGTGCCAGCAGCGTAGGTCCGTTTGAAAAACTGTTTTTT
15	TRBV19	TRBJ1-2	TRBD1	CASTREGTGMYGYTF	TGTGCCAGTACCAGAGAAGGGACAGGAATGTATGGCTACACCTTC
15	TRBV11-3	TRBJ2-7	TRBD2	CASSFSSGPTYEQYF	TGTGCCAGCAGCTTTTCTAGCGGGCCGACCTACGAGCAGTACTTC
14	TRBV19	TRBJ2-5	TRBD2	CASSIGLGRETQYF	TGTGCCAGTAGTATAGGGCTCGGGAGGGAGACCCAGTACTTC
17	TRBV7-6	TRBJ1-3	-	CASSSRVGGRAGNTIYF	TGTGCCAGCAGCTCCCGGGTCGGGGGGCGAGCGGGAAACACCATATATTTT
15	TRBV9	TRBJ2-3	-	CASSATGWRADTQYF	TGTGCCAGCAGCGCCACCGGATGGAGGGCAGATACGCAGTATTTT
11	TRBV27	TRBJ1-1	-	CASSDFKRAFF	TGTGCCAGCAGTGACTTTAAGAGGGCTTTCTTT
15	TRBV5-1	TRBJ2-1	TRBD2	CASSYTSGMVDEQFF	TGCGCCAGCAGCTATACTAGCGGGATGGTGGATGAGCAGTTCTTC
13	TRBV9	TRBJ1-2	TRBD1	CASASTGNYGYTF	TGTGCCAGCGCTTCGACAGGGAACTATGGCTACACCTTC
13	TRBV5-6	TRBJ1-5	-	CASSLRGNQPQHF	TGTGCCAGCAGCTTACGGGGCAATCAGCCCCAGCATTTT
16	TRBV14	TRBJ1-3	-	CASSQGSHFAGNTIYF	TGTGCCAGCAGCCAAGGGAGCCATTTCGCTGGAAACACCATATATTTT
15	TRBV4-2	TRBJ1-6	-	CASSQDKGDSSPLHF	TGTGCCAGCAGCCAAGATAAAGGGGATTCATCACCCCTCCACTTT
11	TRBV2	TRBJ2-3	-	CASKSADTQYF	TGTGCCAGCAAGTCCGCGGATACGCAGTATTTT
12	TRBV2	TRBJ2-3	-	CASGGMTDTQYF	TGTGCCAGCGGCGGGATGACAGATACGCAGTATTTT
12	TRBV25-1	TRBJ1-4	TRBD1	CASTGGNEKLFF	TGTGCCAGCACAGGGGGTAATGAAAAACTGTTTTTT
11	TRBV4-2	TRBJ1-3	-	CASSQRATIYF	TGTGCCAGCAGCCAGCGGGCCACCATATATTTT